This T cell receptor beta chain was recovered during a study of CXCR3-negative and CXCR3-positive naive CD8 T cells. Whole-study findings and limits: PBMCs showed partially decreased CXCR3 expression after cryopreservation, and most assays used fresh PBMCs. Higher TRB CDR3 hydrophobicity marked CXCR3-positive naive cells relative to CXCR3-negative naive cells. Memory CD8+ cells showed much lower diversity, while both naive subsets were comparably high.

Through 5' RACE with UMI labels, the TRB cDNA libraries were prepared. TCRdb reprocessed the 5' RACE reads and stores each CDR3 protein as one record, lacking DNA. The sample totals approximately 83,000 distinct CDR3 sequences. As concerns this clonotype: Its matching antigen is unknown.

What was sequenced was naive CXCR3- CD8+ T cells from blood. Subset in this sample: CD45RO-CCR7+CD27+CD95- naive CD8+ T cells lacking CXCR3 (TNR3-). This TCR came from a human donor in good health. Some clones in this sample may be carry-over from other donors' samples.

The CDR3 protein is CSVAFGYEQYF. This chain connects TRBV29-1 to TRBJ2-7. Germline V lookup: CDR1 SQVTM, CDR2 ANQGSEA. This CDR3 is 11 amino acids long.